This T cell receptor beta chain emerged from a study of blood T cell repertoires in COVID-19. Overall study context: Both acute and convalescent COVID-19 samples were obtained from the United States, Italy and Spain. T cells, B-cell-depleted T cells, or PBMCs provided the cDNA or gDNA that served as material.

In the authors' workflow: Amplification of reference gene primers provided the estimated nucleated cell counts. Clones were sequenced by immunoSEQ multiplex PCR, and TCRdb holds only the in-frame ones, with some missing. The D gene and trimming were derived from the DNA, and the V and J assignments and clone size from that table. There are 75,000 to 85,000 clones in the sample; around 88% occur only once, and roughly 19% lies in the top ten. This CDR3 spans 14 amino acids. Trimming shortened V by 4 bases and J by 1 base, and 8 bases separated the two germline ends. Germline V gene sequence: CDR1 SGDLS, CDR2 YYNGEE.

Sequencing was carried out using peripheral blood. The sequence was obtained from a human donor in a cohort sampled during active COVID-19. The rearrangement uses TRBV9 and TRBJ2-2, with D possibly being TRBD2 (5 bases). Written as DNA, the CDR3 is TGTGCCAGCAGCCCCGCGGGGAACACCGGGGAGCTGTTTTTT. Its protein product is CASSPAGNTGELFF. The full variable domain, in which reference TRBV9 and TRBJ2-2 provide the parts outside the CDR3, is DSGVTQTPKHLITATGQRVTLRCSPRSGDLSVYWYQQSLDQGLQFLIQYYNGEERAKGNILERFSAQQFPDLHSELNLSSLELGDSALYFCASSPAGNTGELFFGEGSRLTVL.